These 3 T cell receptor beta chains came from one sample sequenced in a study of blood T cell repertoires in COVID-19. Data came from immunoSEQ multiplex PCR; TCRdb stores just in-frame clones and leaves some out. Here the sample spans about 160,000 clones, 85% to 95% being singletons. Material for sequencing was peripheral blood. The receptors originated from an older woman with COVID-19, enrolled during active disease.

The chain uses TRBV7-6 and TRBJ2-1, with 14 bases fitting TRBD2. The CDR3 contains 21 residues. Germline CDR1 reads SGHVS; CDR2 reads FNYEAQ. The J segment lost 3 bases and the V segment lost 5 bases, leaving 18 bases of the junction unmatched. The CDR3 sequence is CASSGYIGTSGGPTIYNEQFF. CDR3 in DNA: TGTGCCAGCAGCGGATACATCGGGACTAGCGGGGGCCCAACAATCTACAATGAGCAGTTCTTC.

V usage is TRBV19 and J usage is TRBJ2-7, with 12 bases lining up with TRBD2. Germline V gene lookup returns CDR1 LNHDA and CDR2 SQIVND (reference sequence). V gave up 8 bases and J gave up 6 bases; unmatched junction bases: 11. The CDR3 has 15 amino acids. The CDR3 DNA is TGTGCCAGTGGAACACTAGCGGGGGGACGGAGCGAGCAGTACTTC. Protein: CASGTLAGGRSEQYF. Combining the CDR3 with reference TRBV19 and TRBJ2-7 gives the whole variable domain DGGITQSPKYLFRKEGQNVTLSCEQNLNHDAMYWYRQDPGQGLRLIYYSQIVNDFQKGDIAEGYSVSREKKESFPLTVTSAQKNPTAFYLCASGTLAGGRSEQYFGPGTRLTVT.

The chain has TRBV3-1 (or the pseudogene TRBV3-2) and TRBJ2-3; the match to TRBD2 covers 10 bases. In germline, CDR1 is LGHDT, CDR2 YNNKEL (reference sequence). V was clipped by 1 base and J by 1 base; unmatched bases: 5. The CDR3 length is 17 residues. As DNA, the CDR3 is TGTGCCAGCAGCCAAGGAACTAGCGGGGCCCGCACAGATACGCAGTATTTT. Amino acid sequence: CASSQGTSGARTDTQYF.